This entry describes one TCR beta chain. TCRdb keeps only in-frame clones here, not all; method: immunoSEQ multiplex PCR. The repertoire holds fewer than 350,000 clones, 70% to 90% seen once, with around 2.1% in the top ten. The length of the CDR3 is 14 residues. V was trimmed by 6 bases and J by 2 bases, leaving 10 bases between them. CDR1 LNHDA and CDR2 SQIVND come from the germline V gene (reference sequence). This sample stems from a study of blood T cell repertoires in COVID-19. Sequencing used PBMCs or T cells enriched from blood (not recorded which). This clonotype was obtained from a man aged 25-40 years who had recovered from COVID-19. The V and J genes are TRBV19 and TRBJ2-2; D gene ambiguous. The chain's CDR3 is CASSSQSNTGELFF. CDR3 in DNA: TGTGCCAGTAGCAGTCAGTCAAACACCGGGGAGCTGTTTTTT.